The clone carrying this T cell receptor beta chain came up many times. Its antigen is unknown. Germline lookup yields CDR1 SGHRS and CDR2 YFSETQ. CDR3 length equals 14 residues. V shed 2 bases and J shed 0 bases, with 8 bases lying between them. The entry originates in a study of neurological immune-mediated disorders. Findings and limits, study-wide: Expansion of TCR clones was greatest in HTLV-1-associated myelopathy and smallest in multiple sclerosis, where it fell below that of healthy controls. No expanded-clone CDR3 amino acid sequence recurred across subjects, suggesting private TCR-beta repertoires. A possible signature appeared as one related-CDR3 cluster, in which phylogenetic grouping placed the repertoires of 18 of 34 multiple sclerosis patients.

Synthesis of cDNA used 5'RACE (with 10-nucleotide random UMIs). TCRdb reprocessed the 5' RACE reads via MiXCR and lists one record per CDR3 protein. The sample carries 95,000 to 150,000 distinct CDR3 sequences, roughly 3.4% recorded once. The chain joins TRBV5-1 to TRBJ1-1; D is unresolved. The clonotype originates from a woman in her thirties with multiple sclerosis. Sequenced input: PBMCs. The CDR3 sequence is CASSFEIMNTEAFF. The CDR3 bases are TGCGCCAGCAGCTTTGAGATCATGAACACTGAAGCTTTCTTT.